The TCR beta chain under discussion was sequenced for a study of blood T cell repertoires in COVID-19. Study details: The United States, Italy and Spain supplied acute and convalescent COVID-19 samples. T cells, B-cell-depleted T cells, or PBMCs provided the cDNA or gDNA that served as material.

Seattle enrolled patients during active infection and tracked them longitudinally. Per the study methods: The authors estimated nucleated cell counts from reference gene primer amplification. The table came from immunoSEQ multiplex PCR; TCRdb's copy has only in-frame clones and leaves some out. Clone size and the V and J calls come from that table; the DNA yielded D and trimming. The sample lists 200,000 to 300,000 clones; around 90% were seen once. The receptor comes from a young man with COVID-19, enrolled during active disease. The sequencing sample was made of peripheral blood.

The CDR3 coding sequence is TGTGCCAGCAGCTTAGTGCCTAGCTCCGACACCGGGGAGCTGTTTTTT. Its translation is CASSLVPSSDTGELFF. The chain links TRBV13 to TRBJ2-2; D is possibly TRBD2 (5 bases). The ends were cut back, 1 base at V and 3 bases at J, with 12 bases in the middle. Germline V gene lookup returns CDR1 PRHDT and CDR2 FYEKMQ (reference sequence). The CDR3 covers 16 residues. Complete variable domain (other parts from reference TRBV13 and TRBJ2-2): AAGVIQSPRHLIKEKRETATLKCYPIPRHDTVYWYQQGPGQDPQFLISFYEKMQSDKGSIPDRFSAQQFSDYHSELNMSSLELGDSALYFCASSLVPSSDTGELFFGEGSRLTVL.